Listed below are T cell receptor beta chains from one sample, sequenced in a study of preoperative IRX-2 immunotherapy in early breast cancer. TCRdb keeps only in-frame clones here, not all; method: immunoSEQ multiplex PCR. The sample holds roughly 62,000 clones, approximately 93% seen once. This material was obtained from a patient treated with IRX-2 immunotherapy. The receptor source for this set is a human donor with breast cancer. Each CDR3 is given with its conserved first and last residue. A D gene is named only where the DNA matches it firmly. Rows give clone size only sometimes, using once, few, many, or a class for an expanded clone.

size,D,V,J,DNA,CDR3
NA,NA,TRBV29-1,TRBJ2-1,TGCAGCGGGGGACTCCCCTACAATGAGCAGTTCTTC,CSGGLPYNEQFF
NA,TRBD2,TRBV9,TRBJ2-7,TGTGCCAGCAGCTTAAGCGGGGTGACCTCCCACGAGCAGTACTTC,CASSLSGVTSHEQYF
NA,TRBD1,TRBV19,TRBJ2-2,TGTGCCAGTAACAGGGGGCGCACCGGGGAGCTGTTTTTT,CASNRGRTGELFF
NA,TRBD2,TRBV9,TRBJ2-3,TGTGCCAGCAGCGCCACTAGCGGAGCTTTCACAGATACGCAGTATTTT,CASSATSGAFTDTQYF
NA,TRBD1,TRBV18,TRBJ1-2,TGTGCCAGCTCACCCGAGACAGGGTTCTATGGCTACACCTTC,CASSPETGFYGYTF
NA,NA,TRBV4-3,TRBJ2-2,TGCGCCAGCAGCCAAGATAGGAGGTCCCCCGGGGAGCTGTTTTTT,CASSQDRRSPGELFF
NA,NA,TRBV7-2,TRBJ1-2,TGTGCCAGCAGCTTAGGGCCACGGGGCCCCCCCAGCTATGGCTACACCTTC,CASSLGPRGPPSYGYTF
NA,NA,TRBV6-1,TRBJ1-3,TGTGCCAGCAGTGAATCGTCCGGGTATTGGAACACCATATATTTT,CASSESSGYWNTIYF
NA,NA,TRBV30,TRBJ1-1,TGTGCCTGGAGTGACGGGCCACAGGCAATCACTGAAGCTTTCTTT,CAWSDGPQAITEAFF
few,TRBD1,TRBV7-2,TRBJ1-1,TGTGCCAGCAGCACAACAGGGGGTTTTCCTGAAGCTTTCTTT,CASSTTGGFPEAFF
NA,TRBD1,TRBV6-6,TRBJ2-3,TGTGCCAGCCATCGGGACAGGGACGGAGATACGCAGTATTTT,CASHRDRDGDTQYF
NA,NA,TRBV19,TRBJ1-1,TGTGCCAGTACCCCTAATGGGTTCGGACAGCCGATAGAAGCTTTCTTT,CASTPNGFGQPIEAFF
NA,NA,TRBV7-9,TRBJ2-7,TGTGCCAGCAGCCCAGCACGGGTCTCCTACGAGCAGTACTTC,CASSPARVSYEQYF
NA,NA,TRBV15,TRBJ2-1,TGTGCCACCAGCACCGACGGAACCTCCTACAATGAGCAGTTCTTC,CATSTDGTSYNEQFF
NA,NA,TRBV7-6,TRBJ2-5,TGTGCCAGCAGCTTAGCAAAGGGACGGGGCGAAGAGACCCAGTACTTC,CASSLAKGRGEETQYF
NA,TRBD1,TRBV5-1,TRBJ2-1,TGCGCCAGCAGCTTGGTTGGGACAGAGTACTACAATGAGCAGTTCTTC,CASSLVGTEYYNEQFF
NA,TRBD1,TRBV11-2,TRBJ2-7,TGTGCCAGCAGCTTAGGACCTGGGACAGGGGCCTACGAGCAGTACTTC,CASSLGPGTGAYEQYF
NA,TRBD1,TRBV4-1,TRBJ2-2,TGCGCCAGCAGCCAATTTAAGGCCAGGGGGCCCACCGGGGAGCTGTTTTTT,CASSQFKARGPTGELFF
NA,NA,TRBV28,TRBJ1-1,TGTGCCAGCAGTTCGACAGCAGGGACTGAAGCTTTCTTT,CASSSTAGTEAFF
NA,NA,TRBV28,TRBJ2-3,TGTGCCAGCAGCCGGGCCTTGGGCACAGATACGCAGTATTTT,CASSRALGTDTQYF
NA,NA,TRBV20-1,TRBJ2-5,TGCAGTGCTTCAAAGGCGGAGACCCAGTACTTC,CSASKAETQYF
NA,TRBD2,TRBV7-2,TRBJ2-7,TGTGCCAGCAGCTGGACTAGCGGGACTACCCACTCCTACGAGCAGTACTTC,CASSWTSGTTHSYEQYF
once,NA,TRBV2,TRBJ1-1,TGTGCCAGCAGTGAGGGGGGGAACACTGAAGCTTTCTTT,CASSEGGNTEAFF
NA,NA,TRBV6-5,TRBJ2-7,TGTGCCAGCAGCCCTCCCGGACTGCCTGACGAGCAGTACTTC,CASSPPGLPDEQYF
NA,NA,TRBV4-3,TRBJ1-1,TGCGCCAGCAGCCAAGATCAGGGTGGTGTCACTGAAGCTTTCTTT,CASSQDQGGVTEAFF
NA,NA,TRBV19,TRBJ1-1,TGTGCCAGTAGCACGAGAATGAACACTGAAGCTTTCTTT,CASSTRMNTEAFF
NA,NA,TRBV5-5,TRBJ1-6,TGTGCCAGCAGCTTGAGGGCCACTTATAATTCACCCCTCCACTTT,CASSLRATYNSPLHF
NA,TRBD1,TRBV7-2,TRBJ1-2,TGTGCCAGCAGCATTAGACAGGGGTTGAACTATGGCTACACCTTC,CASSIRQGLNYGYTF
NA,TRBD1,TRBV5-4,TRBJ2-1,TGTGCCAGCAGCTCTCCAGGGACAGGGCCGGATGAGCAGTTCTTC,CASSSPGTGPDEQFF
NA,TRBD1,TRBV29-1,TRBJ1-5,TGCAGCGTGACAGGGGTGGATAGCAATCAGCCCCAGCATTTT,CSVTGVDSNQPQHF
NA,TRBD1,TRBV28,TRBJ1-5,TGTGCCAGCAGCTCATGGGGAGGGGGCTACCAGCCCCAGCATTTT,CASSSWGGGYQPQHF
NA,TRBD1,TRBV7-3,TRBJ1-2,TGTGCCAGCAGCTTATCAGGGGGCGGGAATGGCTACACCTTC,CASSLSGGGNGYTF
NA,NA,TRBV5-4,TRBJ1-6,TGTGCCAGCAGCACCGATCGGGGGAATAATTCACCCCTCCACTTT,CASSTDRGNNSPLHF
NA,TRBD1,TRBV30,TRBJ1-6,TGTGCCTGGAGTGAGACAGGGTATAATTCACCCCTCCACTTT,CAWSETGYNSPLHF
NA,NA,TRBV19,TRBJ1-2,TGTGCCAGTAGGGAGCCCGGGACTGTCTATGGCTACACCTTC,CASREPGTVYGYTF
NA,NA,TRBV29-1,TRBJ2-1,TGCAGCGTCGCCGGGACAAGGAATGAGCAGTTCTTC,CSVAGTRNEQFF
NA,TRBD1,TRBV28,TRBJ2-5,TGTGCCAGCAGTGGCTATCCGACAGGGAAAGAGACCCAGTACTTC,CASSGYPTGKETQYF
NA,NA,TRBV7-9,TRBJ1-1,TGTGCCAGCAGCCGGTCCGGGGCAAAGAACACTGAAGCTTTCTTT,CASSRSGAKNTEAFF
NA,NA,TRBV7-9,TRBJ2-7,TGTGCCAGCAGACCCCAGGGGACACTACCTTACGAGCAGTACTTC,CASRPQGTLPYEQYF
NA,NA,TRBV5-1,TRBJ2-7,TGCGCCAGCAGCTTGCGGTTTGATACTGGCTACGAGCAGTACTTC,CASSLRFDTGYEQYF
NA,NA,TRBV6-9,TRBJ2-1,TGTGCCAGCAGTTATCCCCCTGGCGGGAACGACAATGAGCAGTTCTTC,CASSYPPGGNDNEQFF